Included here is one T cell receptor beta chain sequence, with context. The sample is drawn from a study of blood T cell repertoires in COVID-19. Germline assignment: CDR1 MRHNA and CDR2 SNTAGT. CDR3 length: 14 amino acids. Trimming took 6 bases from V and 3 from J, leaving 12 bases between them. Sequencing was performed with immunoSEQ multiplex PCR; in TCRdb, only in-frame clones are kept and a portion is missing. The sample lists around 150,000 clones; approximately 90% were seen once. The V and J genes are TRBV6-4 and TRBJ1-5, with D unresolved. Sequences were obtained from peripheral blood. The sequence derives from a young man with acute or convalescent COVID-19. The CDR3 reads CASSPGGSNQPQHF. The DNA of the CDR3 is TGTGCCAGCAGCCCCGGCGGATCCAATCAGCCCCAGCATTTT.